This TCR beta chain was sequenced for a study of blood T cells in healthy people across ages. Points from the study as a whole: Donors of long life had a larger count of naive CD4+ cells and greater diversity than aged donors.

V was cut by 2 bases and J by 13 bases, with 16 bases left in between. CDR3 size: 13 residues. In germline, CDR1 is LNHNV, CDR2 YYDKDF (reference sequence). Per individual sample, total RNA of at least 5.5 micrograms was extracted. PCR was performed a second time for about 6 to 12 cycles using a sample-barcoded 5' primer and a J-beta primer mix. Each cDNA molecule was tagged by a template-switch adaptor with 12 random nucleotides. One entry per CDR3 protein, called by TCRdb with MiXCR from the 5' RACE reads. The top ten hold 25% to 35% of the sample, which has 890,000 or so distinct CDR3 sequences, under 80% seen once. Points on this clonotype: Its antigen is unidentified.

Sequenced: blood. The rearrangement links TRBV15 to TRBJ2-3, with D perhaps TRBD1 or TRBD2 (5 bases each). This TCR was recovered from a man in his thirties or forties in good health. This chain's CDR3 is CATSRRWGRGEYF. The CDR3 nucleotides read TGTGCCACCAGCAGACGTTGGGGGAGAGGGGAGTATTTT.